These 21 T cell receptor beta chains came from one sample sequenced in a study of T cells in Graves' hyperthyroidism and ophthalmopathy. Amplified TCR beta CDR3 regions came from RNA transcripts. Researchers ran a first-round RT-PCR on the TCR CDR3 using the HTBI primer set. TCRdb re-called the multiplex PCR reads with MiXCR, one entry per CDR3 protein. The table includes about 640,000 distinct CDR3 sequences, around 20% detected once. Source material: blood. These receptors were collected from a young man with Graves' ophthalmopathy.

This clonotype came up a few times. V usage is TRBV2 and J usage is TRBJ2-7, with D tentatively TRBD2 (6 bases). The CDR3 spans 14 residues. The V end lost 6 bases, the J end lost 2 bases, and 14 bases lay between the germline ends. The germline V gene encodes CDR1 SNHLY and CDR2 FYNNEI. CDR3 residues: CASRAGTYAYEQYF. In DNA form, the CDR3 reads TGTGCCAGCAGGGCCGGGACTTATGCCTACGAGCAGTACTTC.

There are a few counts of this clonotype. This sequence joins TRBV7-9 and TRBJ2-4, with D possibly being TRBD1 or TRBD2 (5 bases each). CDR1 is SEHNR and CDR2 is FQNEAQ in the germline V gene (reference sequence). The CDR3 length is 17 residues. V was clipped by 6 bases and J by 1 base, with 19 bases between them. The CDR3 region is CASSSTGSRDAKNIQYF. The CDR3 DNA is TGTGCCAGCAGTTCCACAGGTTCGAGGGATGCCAAAAACATTCAGTACTTC.

This clonotype was observed a handful of times. The rearrangement links TRBV25-1 to TRBJ2-2, with TRBD1 matching 8 bases. The germline V gene encodes CDR1 MGHDK and CDR2 SYGVNS. V gave up 3 bases and J gave up 4 bases; unmatched junction bases: 4. The CDR3 is made up of 15 amino acids. This chain's CDR3 is CASSDRDRLTGELFF. The CDR3 DNA follows: TGTGCCAGCAGTGACCGGGACAGGCTCACCGGGGAGCTGTTTTTT.

This clonotype was counted between two and nine times. The V gene is TRBV7-9, the J gene TRBJ2-1; D is undetermined. Germline V gene lookup returns CDR1 SEHNR and CDR2 FQNEAQ (reference sequence). The ends were cut back, 5 bases at V and 12 bases at J, with 11 bases in the middle. CDR3 length equals 11 residues. The DNA for the CDR3 is TGTGCCAGCAGCCATGAAACTGGGCAGTTCTTC. This codes for CASSHETGQFF.

There are many counts of this clonotype. The V gene is TRBV30, the J gene TRBJ1-1; D remains ambiguous. Germline-derived CDR1 and CDR2 are GTSNPN and SVGIG (reference sequence). Trimming stripped 1 base from V and 5 bases from J, with 11 bases between. This CDR3 spans 13 amino acids. The CDR3 spells CAWSENGGTEAFF. The CDR3 bases are TGTGCCTGGAGTGAAAACGGCGGGACTGAAGCTTTCTTT.

This clonotype was observed many times. The chain has TRBV12-3 or TRBV12-4 and TRBJ1-3; possible D gene TRBD1, 6 bases. The V end lost 11 bases, the J end lost 0 bases, and 14 bases lay between the germline ends. The CDR3 runs 14 residues. The CDR3 coding sequence is TGTGCCGGGCGGGGACAAGCCTCTGGAAACACCATATATTTT. As protein: CAGRGQASGNTIYF.

The table lists this clonotype with many counts. The chain is built from TRBV27 and TRBJ2-7, with D possibly being TRBD2 (6 bases). V gave up 4 bases and J gave up 4 bases, with 14 bases separating them. CDR3 length: 14 amino acids. Per germline, CDR1 MNHEY and CDR2 SMNVEV (reference sequence). The DNA of the CDR3 is TGTGCCAGCAGTTCGACCGGGACTGGATACGAGCAGTACTTC. This encodes CASSSTGTGYEQYF.

This clonotype was seen more than once but under ten times. This chain links TRBV12-3 or TRBV12-4 with TRBJ2-2; no reliable D call. The CDR3 length is 15 residues. The ends were cut back, 3 bases at V and 2 bases at J, with 10 bases in the middle. As DNA, the CDR3 is TGTGCCAGCAGTTTCTCTAAAGGAAACACCGGGGAGCTGTTTTTT. Translated, it gives CASSFSKGNTGELFF.

On this clonotype: A much larger clone sits a single nucleotide away, making a read error possible. This rearrangement joins TRBV5-1 to TRBJ1-1; D not certain. Per the germline V gene, CDR1 is SGHRS and CDR2 is YFSETQ. This CDR3 is built from 14 residues. CDR3 nucleotide sequence: TGCGCCAGCAGCTTCGAATTTCGTATGACTGGAGCTTTCTTT. It encodes CASSFEFRMTGAFF.

V is TRBV29-1 and J is TRBJ2-2; no firm D call. The V gene's germline CDR1 is SQVTM and CDR2 ANQGSEA. The CDR3 has 13 residues. V was pared by 0 bases and J by 7 bases, with 9 bases between. CDR3 DNA sequence: TGCAGCGTTGAAGATGCTTGGGTCGGGGAGCTGTTTTTT. It yields the protein CSVEDAWVGELFF.

In regard to this clonotype: This clone may be a read error of a much larger clone one base away. Without the conserved terminal phenylalanine or tryptophan, this CDR3 likely stems from a read error. The chain employs TRBV12-3 or TRBV12-4 and TRBJ1-2; 7 positions agree with TRBD1. V gave up 5 bases and J gave up 4 bases; unmatched junction bases: 4. This CDR3 region has 13 residues. The DNA for the CDR3 is TGTGCCAGCAGTCAAGGGGGCGTCTATGGCTACACCCTC. Its protein product is CASSQGGVYGYTL.

This clonotype was counted ten times or more. The chain links TRBV2 to TRBJ2-3, with D possibly being TRBD1 or TRBD2 (5 bases each). Germline lookup yields CDR1 SNHLY and CDR2 FYNNEI. Between the trimmed V and J ends, which lost 6 bases and 9 bases, there was a span of 22 bases. The CDR3 covers 15 residues. The CDR3 spells CASREGRGTRETQYF. As DNA, the CDR3 is TGTGCCAGCAGAGAGGGGAGAGGGACCCGCGAAACGCAGTATTTT.

This clonotype was picked up many times. The chain carries TRBV28 and TRBJ2-2; possible D gene TRBD1, 6 bases. Per the germline V gene, CDR1 is MDHEN and CDR2 is SYDVKM. V lost 2 bases and J lost 7, with 8 bases in between. The CDR3 runs 13 residues. CDR3 loop: CASSLRGSGELFF. In DNA, the CDR3 is TGTGCCAGCAGTTTAAGGGGGAGCGGGGAGCTGTTTTTT.

A single count supports this clonotype. This chain connects TRBV12-3 or TRBV12-4 to TRBJ2-3; D tentatively fits TRBD1 or TRBD2 (5 bases each). The CDR3 spans 13 residues. The V end lost 4 bases, the J end lost 5 bases, and 10 bases lay between the germline ends. The CDR3 nucleotides are TGTGCCAGCAGTTCGGGGCCGAGAGATACGCAGTATTTT. Encoded protein: CASSSGPRDTQYF.

This clonotype was detected ten times or more. This chain connects TRBV11-2 to TRBJ1-2, with D maybe TRBD1 (6 bases). V lost 8 bases to trimming and J lost 7 bases, with 20 bases between them. CDR3 length equals 14 residues. The V gene's germline CDR1 is SGHAT and CDR2 FQNNGV. In DNA form, the CDR3 reads TGTGCCAGCGGGCAACAGGGAGGACGTGGTGGCTACACCTTC. As protein: CASGQQGGRGGYTF.

This clonotype came up a few times. This chain connects TRBV6-1 to TRBJ2-3, with 10 bases lining up with TRBD1. V gave up 5 bases and J gave up 5 bases; unmatched junction bases: 7. In germline, CDR1 is MNHNS, CDR2 SASEGT. The CDR3 is 15 amino acids. CDR3 coding DNA: TGTGCCAGCAGTTGGAGACAGGGGGCGGAAGATACGCAGTATTTT. The encoded protein is CASSWRQGAEDTQYF.

The chain has TRBV10-3 and TRBJ2-1; TRBD1 agrees at 9 bases. The germline CDR1 and CDR2 sequences are ENHRY and SYGVKD. The CDR3 has 15 residues. V was pared by 4 bases and J by 6 bases, with 7 bases of the junction left unmatched. Here the CDR3 DNA reads TGTGCCATCAGTGGATCAGACAGGGGGTTCAATGAGCAGTTCTTC. As protein: CAISGSDRGFNEQFF.

This clonotype was seen ten or more times. This rearrangement joins TRBV28 to TRBJ2-7; D is unclear. Germline V lookup: CDR1 MDHEN, CDR2 SYDVKM. V was trimmed by 5 bases and J by 3 bases, leaving 5 bases between them. There are 11 residues in the CDR3. The CDR3 spells CASSHIYEQYF. The CDR3 DNA sequence: TGTGCCAGCAGTCATATCTACGAGCAGTACTTC.

The chain carries TRBV27 and TRBJ2-1, with TRBD1 matching over 7 bases. The CDR3 runs 17 residues. V shed 5 bases, J shed 2 bases, and the junction held 12 bases outside the gene matches. From germline, CDR1 is MNHEY and CDR2 SMNVEV (reference sequence). CDR3 coding DNA: TGTGCCAGCAGTACCCAGGGGACAGCACCTACCTACAATGAGCAGTTCTTC. This encodes CASSTQGTAPTYNEQFF.

V usage is TRBV20-1 and J usage is TRBJ2-5, with TRBD2 as a possible D gene (7 bases). The germline gives CDR1 DFQATT, CDR2 SNEGSKA (reference sequence). The CDR3 sequence is 13 residues long. The V end was cut by 7 bases, the J end by 4 bases, with 16 bases between. The CDR3 protein is CSVKGGALETQYF. CDR3 coding DNA: TGCAGTGTAAAGGGGGGGGCCCTAGAGACCCAGTACTTC.

This clonotype was detected ten times or more. Compared with germline, one end of the junction differs, possibly owing to a read error. V usage is TRBV2 and J usage is TRBJ2-7, with 7 bases that match TRBD1. Germline loops: CDR1 SNHLY, CDR2 FYNNEI. This CDR3 is 15 amino acids long. In DNA form, the CDR3 reads TGTGCCAGCAGGGAAGACAGGGCGAGCTCCTACGAGCAGTACTTC. As protein: CASREDRASSYEQYF.